This T cell receptor (beta chain) came from a study of blood T cell repertoires in COVID-19 (dated by TCRdb to between 2020 and 2021). For context, the study as a whole: Samples covering the acute and convalescent phases of COVID-19 were provided by collaborators in the United States, Italy and Spain. The prospective study material was composed of cDNA or gDNA derived from T cells, B-cell-depleted T cells, or PBMCs. Deeply sampled blood TCRbeta repertoires from subjects exposed to, actively infected with, or recovered from COVID-19 were included in the dataset. The repertoires were released in a freely available public database intended as a resource for research on the immune response to SARS-CoV-2. Samples came from the ongoing ImmuneRACE study (first 160 participants) plus 1,254 subjects from 6 global collaborators. A de-identified subject ID, COVID-19 status, age in years and sex were almost always included in the sample metadata. Where available, HLA class I and class II types were obtained from metadata supplied by the sample provider rather than from assay-based typing.

Collaborating institutions collected whole blood in K2EDTA tubes following their own protocols. For TCRbeta analysis, collaborators shipped samples in one of three forms: frozen whole blood, isolated PBMCs, or DNA extracted from either of those sample types. For CDR1 and CDR2, the germline V gene (reference sequence) lists SEHNR and FQNEAQ. Spanning cysteine to phenylalanine, the CDR3 consists of 16 amino acids. The CDR3 DNA has 48 bases and is translated from base 1. V lost 5 bases and J lost 5 bases, and the count of bases not matched to a germline gene is 11. TCRbeta CDR3 regions were amplified from genomic DNA by means of the immunoSEQ Assay, a bias-controlled multiplex PCR. The study's own analysis went as follows. Within the assay, amplification of reference gene primers was used to estimate how many nucleated cells each sample contained. To quantify the absolute abundance of each unique TCRbeta CDR3 rearrangement, sequence reads were collapsed and filtered. For each sample, productive Simpson clonality was calculated as the square root of Simpson's diversity index across productive rearrangements. What TCRdb holds here is the immuneACCESS table cut down to in-frame rearrangements. Part of the clones is not present; checked against another copy, under half of the missing clones reflect an unresolved V gene, and the others are unexplained. V and J calls and clone size are given by that table; D and trimming were obtained from the DNA. In this sample the table shows 150,000 to 200,000 clones, roughly four fifths of which occur a single time. In total, the top ten clones hold 22% of the sample.

With respect to this clone: It lacks a known antigen. No base-level quality is on record; no much larger clone is a single base apart.

The research as a whole found: How much clinical and demographic metadata was included differed by source and by participant, and the metadata was provided uncurated.

This TCR was sampled from a woman aged 80 or over with acute or convalescent COVID-19. Input material: peripheral blood. The chain links TRBV7-9 with TRBJ2-3; 9 of the junction bases match TRBD1. CDR3 reads: CASSPSRDRVVDTQYF. The nucleotide sequence is TGTGCCAGCAGCCCAAGCAGGGACAGGGTCGTAGATACGCAGTATTTT.